A selection of T cell receptor beta chains follows, all from one sample in a study of blood T cell repertoires in COVID-19. The table came from immunoSEQ multiplex PCR; TCRdb's copy has only in-frame clones and leaves some out. The data show 80,000 to 100,000 clones, approximately 82% seen once. Sequencing was performed on peripheral blood. The receptors were sampled from a man aged 65 to 85 with active or convalescent COVID-19. Both conserved end residues are part of each CDR3. Part of the rows lack a size; the others show once, few, many or a class for expanded clones.

>TRBV4-1|.
CASTIGQGAYSPLHF
>TRBV5-1|once
CASSPSPGTGGGEPQHF
>TRBV7-2|.
CASSLAPSAANSPLHF
>TRBV5-1|.
CASRLAGVTDTQYF
>TRBV18|.
CASSPTGQGNYGYTF
>TRBV5-1|.
CASSSQGNNEQFF
>TRBV27|.
CASSFTGANVLTF
>TRBV29-1|few
CSVRRPGQGYNEQFF
>TRBV6-5|.
CASRRESGANVLTF
>TRBV4-2|once
CASSQDPISTEAFF
>TRBV3-1/TRBV3-2|.
CASSQGGGARDQPQHF
>TRBV7-2|.
CASSVRGEQFF
>TRBV19|.
CASSTTSGARASTDTQYF
>TRBV6-2/TRBV6-3|once
CASSSLRAQRNTEAFF
>TRBV11-3|.
CASSPPHRGTGNTIYF
>TRBV5-1|once
CASRGQGGTGELFF
>TRBV28|.
CASSRRVLPYEQYF
>TRBV6-5|.
CASRGTGLYEQYF
>TRBV6-2/TRBV6-3|.
CASSSDGGSYEQYF
>TRBV5-6|.
CASRAGTGYDNEQFF
>TRBV7-9|.
CASSLVGVPNYGYTF
>TRBV10-3|.
CAIRPAQYTMNTEAFF
>TRBV11-2|.
CASQRGQGRRGGELFF
>TRBV9|.
CASSVTTSTDTQYF
>TRBV19|.
CASSRGQTLTGELFF
>TRBV9|.
CASSGRIGGGAVEKLFF
>TRBV10-3|.
CAISESPTANMGGYTF
>TRBV19|once
CASSTGTSIRALHF
>TRBV7-3|.
CASSGTGIRTDTQYF
>TRBV19|.
CASLGAWGLAENTGELFF
>TRBV7-9|.
CASSDGQGGYGYTF